Listed here are 16 T cell receptor beta chains from one sample, sequenced in a study of cytomegalovirus exposure and HLA in healthy donors. This PCR relied on a set of 60 Vbeta primers and 13 Jbeta primers. Profiling relied on immunoSEQ multiplex PCR, and the TCRdb table lists in-frame clones only, not all of them. The repertoire includes about 120,000 clones, roughly four fifths of them detected once, and 22% sits in the top ten. Material: PBMCs. These receptors came from a man aged 25 to 40 in good health and CMV-seropositive.

V gene TRBV5-4 combines with J gene TRBJ2-3; TRBD2 agrees at 9 bases. Unmatched junction bases numbered 3, after V lost 0 bases and J lost 4 bases. This CDR3 contains 15 residues. CDR1 is SGHNT and CDR2 is YYREEE in the germline V gene (reference sequence). The CDR3 sequence: CASSLGGGESDTQYF. The CDR3 DNA sequence: TGTGCCAGCAGCTTGGGCGGGGGGGAATCAGATACGCAGTATTTT. The whole variable domain, filled in from reference TRBV5-4 and TRBJ2-3, reads ETGVTQSPTHLIKTRGQQVTLRCSSQSGHNTVSWYQQALGQGPQFIFQYYREEENGRGNFPPRFSGLQFPNYSSELNVNALELDDSALYLCASSLGGGESDTQYFGPGTRLTVL.

This rearrangement joins TRBV28 to TRBJ2-7; 8 positions agree with TRBD2. With V trimmed by 6 bases and J by 1 base, 23 bases remained unmatched. Germline V lookup: CDR1 MDHEN, CDR2 SYDVKM. This CDR3 spans 20 amino acids. CDR3 DNA: TGTGCCAGCAGACAAACAACGGGGGGGCCGGCGCCCCCGAGGTCCTACGAGCAGTACTTC. This sequence encodes CASRQTTGGPAPPRSYEQYF.

The chain links TRBV28 to TRBJ1-5; D remains ambiguous. Germline loops: CDR1 MDHEN, CDR2 SYDVKM. The CDR3 has 12 amino acids. V lost 6 bases to trimming and J lost 5 bases, with 8 bases between them. CDR3 coding DNA: TGTGCCAGCAGCCACAGCTATCAGCCCCAGCATTTT. Residues: CASSHSYQPQHF.

The chain links TRBV6-5 to TRBJ2-3, with D perhaps TRBD2 (6 bases). The CDR3 contains 13 residues. Germline-derived CDR1 and CDR2 are MNHEY and SVGAGI. V was trimmed by 11 bases and J by 0 bases, leaving 12 bases between them. The CDR3 loop reads CASRGRSTDTQYF. In DNA, the CDR3 is TGTGCCTCGAGAGGGAGGAGCACAGATACGCAGTATTTT.

This CDR3 is CASSIRASGQGRNSPLHF. The CDR3 nucleotides are TGTGCCAGTAGTATAAGAGCTTCGGGACAGGGTCGGAATTCACCCCTCCACTTT. This chain links TRBV19 with TRBJ1-6; 9 nucleotides align to TRBD1. The CDR3 has 18 residues. CDR1 LNHDA and CDR2 SQIVND come from the germline V gene (reference sequence). Losses at the gene ends were 2 bases for V and 7 bases for J; bases not matched to a gene: 12. The variable domain in full, completed from reference TRBV19 and TRBJ1-6, reads DGGITQSPKYLFRKEGQNVTLSCEQNLNHDAMYWYRQDPGQGLRLIYYSQIVNDFQKGDIAEGYSVSREKKESFPLTVTSAQKNPTAFYLCASSIRASGQGRNSPLHFGNGTRLTVT.

V is TRBV5-5 and J is TRBJ2-5; TRBD1 is a possible D gene (6 bases). With 7 bases removed from V and 0 bases from J, the gap between germline ends came to 10 bases. Germline-derived CDR1 and CDR2 are SGHKS and YYEKEE (reference sequence). The CDR3 is 13 amino acids. CDR3: CASGQGNQETQYF. CDR3 in DNA: TGTGCCAGCGGCCAGGGGAACCAAGAGACCCAGTACTTC.

This chain's CDR3 is CASTRGETQYF. The CDR3 nucleotides read TGTGCCAGCACCCGCGGAGAGACCCAGTACTTC. The chain employs TRBV2 and TRBJ2-5; D uncertain. Germline assignment: CDR1 SNHLY and CDR2 FYNNEI. The CDR3 is made up of 11 amino acids. V lost 7 bases and J lost 4, with 7 bases in between.

The chain employs TRBV28 and TRBJ1-1; no reliable D call. Trimming removed 2 bases from V and 11 bases from J, with 12 bases in between. The CDR3 is 12 amino acids. The germline CDR1 and CDR2 sequences are MDHEN and SYDVKM. The CDR3 sequence: CASSLVSFAAFF. In DNA form, the CDR3 reads TGTGCCAGCAGTTTAGTCTCCTTTGCGGCTTTCTTT.

The chain uses TRBV28 and TRBJ1-3; D ambiguous. Trimming shortened V by 3 bases and J by 5 bases, and 5 bases separated the two germline ends. Germline V gives CDR1 MDHEN, CDR2 SYDVKM. This CDR3 comprises 12 residues. In DNA, the CDR3 is TGTGCCAGCAGTTTGGAGCGAAACACCATATATTTT. It specifies CASSLERNTIYF.

The chain recombines TRBV5-4 with TRBJ1-1, with a weak D call TRBD1 (6 bases). V lost 4 bases to trimming and J lost 2 bases, with 9 bases between them. Germline values: CDR1 SGHNT, CDR2 YYREEE (reference sequence). CDR3 length: 13 amino acids. The CDR3 nucleotides are TGTGCCAGCAGCCCGGACAGCAACACTGAAGCTTTCTTT. It encodes CASSPDSNTEAFF.

The genes are TRBV10-2 and TRBJ2-7, with D possibly TRBD1 on 6 matching bases. This CDR3 contains 16 residues. The germline V gene has CDR1 WSHSY and CDR2 SAAADI. V lost 6 bases, J lost 1 base, and 19 bases lay in between. The CDR3, as DNA: TGCGCCAGCAGCCCCATTACAAGACAGGCTTCCTACGAGCAGTACTTC. Amino acids: CASSPITRQASYEQYF.

DNA for the CDR3: TGCGCCAGCAGCATATTCGGGCGGGAGGGAGAGACCCAGTACTTC. Protein product: CASSIFGREGETQYF. The chain couples TRBV4-1 to TRBJ2-5; 9 bases agree with TRBD2. Germline CDR1 is MGHRA and CDR2 is YSYEKL. The CDR3 has 15 residues. V shed 5 bases, J shed 4 bases, and the junction held 8 bases outside the gene matches.

On this clone: The conserved final phenylalanine or tryptophan is absent from the CDR3, which likely points to a read error. V and J are TRBV6-1 and TRBJ1-6; tentatively, D is TRBD1 (5 bases). The germline V gene encodes CDR1 MNHNS and CDR2 SASEGT. V was cut by 0 bases and J by 3 bases, with 15 bases left in between. The CDR3 has 18 residues. For the CDR3, the DNA is TGTGCCAGCAGTGAAGCGCTAAAAGGGGATCGCTATAATTCACCCCTCCACCTT. Translating gives CASSEALKGDRYNSPLHL.

There are a few counts of this clone. The chain employs TRBV25-1 and TRBJ1-1; tentative D call: TRBD1 (5 bases). Germline CDR1 is MGHDK and CDR2 is SYGVNS. The CDR3 loop spans 13 amino acids. Trimming removed 6 bases from V and 0 bases from J, with 8 bases in between. In nucleotides, the CDR3 is TGTGCCAGCAGACAGGTAATGAACACTGAAGCTTTCTTT. Its translation: CASRQVMNTEAFF. The complete variable domain, with remaining parts taken from reference TRBV25-1 and TRBJ1-1, reads EADIYQTPRYLVIGTGKKITLECSQTMGHDKMYWYQQDPGMELHLIHYSYGVNSTEKGDLSSESTVSRIRTEHFPLTLESARPSHTSQYLCASRQVMNTEAFFGQGTRLTVV.

The rearrangement joins TRBV2 to TRBJ2-7; D may be TRBD1 (6 bases). V dropped 7 bases and J dropped 0 bases, with 10 bases sitting between them. CDR1 SNHLY and CDR2 FYNNEI come from the germline V gene. This CDR3 comprises 13 residues. The CDR3 nucleotides are TGTGCCAGCAACTTACAGGGCTCCTACGAGCAGTACGTC. It is translated as CASNLQGSYEQYV.

The chain is built from TRBV6-1 and TRBJ2-3, with D maybe TRBD2 (6 bases). The CDR3 spans 15 residues. Trimming left V 2 bases short and J 0 bases short, with 9 bases between. Germline V gene data show CDR1 as MNHNS and CDR2 as SASEGT. This chain's CDR3 is CASSEWRGSTDTQYF. DNA for the CDR3: TGTGCCAGCAGTGAATGGCGGGGCAGCACAGATACGCAGTATTTT.